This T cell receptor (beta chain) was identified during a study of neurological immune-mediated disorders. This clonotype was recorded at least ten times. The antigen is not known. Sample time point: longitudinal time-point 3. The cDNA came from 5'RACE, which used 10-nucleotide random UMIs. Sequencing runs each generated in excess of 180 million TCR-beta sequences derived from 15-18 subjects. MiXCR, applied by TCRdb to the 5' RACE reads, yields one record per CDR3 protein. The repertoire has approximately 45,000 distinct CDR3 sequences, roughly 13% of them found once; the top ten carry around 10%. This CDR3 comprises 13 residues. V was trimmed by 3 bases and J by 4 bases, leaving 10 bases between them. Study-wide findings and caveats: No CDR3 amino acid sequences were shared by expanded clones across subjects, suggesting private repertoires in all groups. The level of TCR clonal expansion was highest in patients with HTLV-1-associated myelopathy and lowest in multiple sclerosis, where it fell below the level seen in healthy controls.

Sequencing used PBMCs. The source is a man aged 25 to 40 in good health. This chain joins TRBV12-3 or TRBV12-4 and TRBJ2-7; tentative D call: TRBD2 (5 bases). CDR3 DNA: TGTGCCAGCAGTTTGGTCAGGAGGTACGAGCAGTACTTC. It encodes CASSLVRRYEQYF.